These 22 T cell receptor beta chains share one sample of origin, sequenced in a study of control samples from healthy donors and cancer patients. Assay: immunoSEQ multiplex PCR; the TCRdb copy retains only in-frame clones and omits some. The sample gives some 79,000 clones, 93% of which show up once; around 1.3% is in the top ten. The sample taken for sequencing was PBMCs. These receptors were collected from a woman aged 40 to 50 with lung cancer.

The rearrangement joins TRBV27 to TRBJ1-6, with unresolved D. The CDR3 has 14 amino acids. The V gene's germline CDR1 is MNHEY and CDR2 SMNVEV (reference sequence). V dropped 3 bases and J dropped 5 bases, with 8 bases sitting between them. The CDR3 DNA sequence: TGTGCCAGCAGTTTCGGCAATGATAATTCACCCCTCCACTTT. Encoded protein: CASSFGNDNSPLHF.

The chain is built from TRBV2 and TRBJ1-4; D unresolved. Germline V gene lookup returns CDR1 SNHLY and CDR2 FYNNEI. This CDR3 has 13 residues. The V end lost 3 bases, the J end lost 8 bases, and 10 bases lay between the germline ends. CDR3 amino acids: CASSDSQSEKLFF. The CDR3 nucleotides are TGTGCCAGCAGTGATTCGCAATCAGAAAAACTGTTTTTT.

The chain uses TRBV5-1 and TRBJ2-5; D uncertain. This CDR3 has 13 residues. V dropped 1 base and J dropped 7 bases, with 11 bases sitting between them. Germline V CDR1 and CDR2: SGHRS, YFSETQ. In DNA, the CDR3 is TGCGCCAGCAGCTTGCAGTCAGGAGTGACCCAGTACTTC. Translation: CASSLQSGVTQYF.

The gene calls are TRBV9 and TRBJ1-2, with a weak D call TRBD1 (5 bases). The length of the CDR3 is 16 residues. The germline V gene encodes CDR1 SGDLS and CDR2 YYNGEE. Trimming removed 4 bases at V and 4 bases at J, with 20 bases between. CDR3 sequence (DNA): TGTGCCAGCAGCAATCCCGACGTTCGGGGCGCCTATGGCTACACCTTC. This translates into CASSNPDVRGAYGYTF. Drawing the rest from reference TRBV9 and TRBJ1-2, the complete variable domain is DSGVTQTPKHLITATGQRVTLRCSPRSGDLSVYWYQQSLDQGLQFLIQYYNGEERAKGNILERFSAQQFPDLHSELNLSSLELGDSALYFCASSNPDVRGAYGYTFGSGTRLTVV.

The rearrangement uses TRBV4-1 and TRBJ2-1, with 13 nucleotides matching TRBD2. V shed 5 bases, J shed 6 bases, and the junction held 4 bases outside the gene matches. CDR1 and CDR2 from the germline V gene are MGHRA and YSYEKL. There are 15 residues in the CDR3. The CDR3 region has the DNA TGCGCCAGCAGCGACACTAGCGGGGGGGCCAATGAGCAGTTCTTC. Encoded protein: CASSDTSGGANEQFF.

J is TRBJ1-2 and V is TRBV15, with D perhaps matching TRBD1 (6 bases). V lost 1 base, J lost 5 bases, and 20 bases lay in between. Germline loops: CDR1 LNHNV, CDR2 YYDKDF (reference sequence). CDR3 length: 17 residues. CDR3 DNA sequence: TGTGCCACCAGCAGAGGGGCAGGGGAGCCGGTTAAGTATGGCTACACCTTC. Protein: CATSRGAGEPVKYGYTF.

The chain combines TRBV6-5 with TRBJ2-3; weak D call: TRBD1 (6 bases). The CDR3 contains 16 residues. Trimming left V 4 bases short and J 2 bases short, with 16 bases between. Germline CDR1 is MNHEY and CDR2 is SVGAGI. The CDR3 DNA follows: TGTGCCAGCAGTTTCAGGGGTACTTCCTTCACAGATACGCAGTATTTT. It specifies CASSFRGTSFTDTQYF.

This rearrangement joins TRBV28 to TRBJ1-5; TRBD1 is a possible D gene (6 bases). The germline CDR1 and CDR2 sequences are MDHEN and SYDVKM. V was shortened by 2 bases and J by 6 bases, with 20 bases between the two germline ends. The CDR3 is 17 residues long. CDR3 DNA: TGTGCCAGCAGTTTAAGGTCGATCGCGGGGGCTGGTCAGCCCCAGCATTTT. This gives the protein CASSLRSIAGAGQPQHF.

This clone was counted once. The chain carries TRBV14 and TRBJ1-2; D is ambiguous. V lost 3 bases and J lost 2, with 10 bases in between. Germline CDR1 is SGHDN and CDR2 is FVKESK. The CDR3 is made up of 14 amino acids. The DNA for the CDR3 is TGTGCCAGCAGCCAGTTCGTTGGGAACTATGGCTACACCTTC. Protein: CASSQFVGNYGYTF.

The chain links TRBV28 to TRBJ2-7; TRBD1 might be the D (7 bases). Germline V gene data show CDR1 as MDHEN and CDR2 as SYDVKM. The ends were cut back, 6 bases at V and 2 bases at J, with 17 bases in the middle. The CDR3 has 15 residues. The CDR3 sequence is CASSPRGEIPYEQYF. The DNA of the CDR3 is TGTGCCAGCAGCCCCAGGGGGGAGATTCCCTACGAGCAGTACTTC.

The chain joins TRBV7-9 to TRBJ2-2, with unresolved D. Germline-derived CDR1 and CDR2 are SEHNR and FQNEAQ (reference sequence). V lost 4 bases to trimming and J lost 7 bases, with 4 bases between them. The CDR3 runs to 11 residues. CDR3 nucleotides: TGTGCCAGCAGCTACGACGGGGAGCTGTTTTTT. It translates to CASSYDGELFF.

The genes are TRBV30 and TRBJ1-2, with a possible D match to TRBD1 (5 bases). The V and J ends lost 3 bases and 3 bases respectively, with 17 bases between them. The CDR3 has 15 residues. Germline V gene lookup returns CDR1 GTSNPN and CDR2 SVGIG (reference sequence). The CDR3 DNA reads as TGTGCCTGGAGCGCGTATGGGGCCGGGGACTATGGCTACACCTTC. Amino acids: CAWSAYGAGDYGYTF. The full variable domain, completed using reference TRBV30 and TRBJ1-2, is SQTIHQWPATLVQPVGSPLSLECTVEGTSNPNLYWYRQAAGRGLQLLFYSVGIGQISSEVPQNLSASRPQDRQFILSSKKLLLSDSGFYLCAWSAYGAGDYGYTFGSGTRLTVV.

This CDR3 is CASSPQGVDYGYTF. The CDR3 DNA sequence: TGTGCCAGCAGCCCACAAGGGGTTGACTATGGCTACACCTTC. The chain is built from TRBV7-8 and TRBJ1-2; possibly TRBD1 for D (5 bases). Trimming left V 5 bases short and J 3 bases short, with 13 bases between. The CDR3 has 14 residues. Germline loops: CDR1 SGHVS, CDR2 FQNEAQ.

The CDR3 sequence: CASSFRRNLDRYTGELFF. The CDR3 DNA follows: TGTGCCAGCAGCTTTCGACGCAACCTAGACCGATACACCGGGGAGCTGTTTTTT. The genes are TRBV11-2 and TRBJ2-2; D not certain. Germline CDR1 SGHAT, CDR2 FQNNGV. Trimming removed 3 bases at V and 3 bases at J, with 20 bases between. The length of the CDR3 is 18 residues.

The gene calls are TRBV10-3 and TRBJ1-1; D is unclear. V gave up 4 bases and J gave up 6 bases, with 15 bases separating them. This CDR3 comprises 14 residues. CDR1 and CDR2 from the germline V gene are ENHRY and SYGVKD. For the CDR3, the DNA is TGTGCCATCAGTGCAAGGCAGGACTCTTCTGAAGCTTTCTTT. Translated: CAISARQDSSEAFF.

The CDR3 sequence is CASSQGEILQETQYF. CDR3 sequence (DNA): TGCGCCAGCAGCCAAGGAGAAATCCTCCAAGAGACCCAGTACTTC. V is TRBV4-1 and J is TRBJ2-5, with no clear D. Trimming removed 1 base at V and 1 base at J, with 10 bases between. This CDR3 is 15 amino acids long. Germline V gives CDR1 MGHRA, CDR2 YSYEKL.

This chain uses TRBV5-1 with TRBJ2-7, with D possibly matching TRBD1 (6 bases). CDR3 length equals 13 residues. With 3 bases removed from V and 4 bases from J, the gap between germline ends came to 11 bases. Germline loops: CDR1 SGHRS, CDR2 YFSETQ. CDR3 DNA sequence: TGCGCCAGCAGCTCTGACAGGCCGTACGAGCAGTACTTC. This sequence encodes CASSSDRPYEQYF.

This clone has more than one count but fewer than ten. The chain links TRBV29-1 to TRBJ1-2; no definite D call. CDR1 and CDR2 (germline): SQVTM, ANQGSEA. This CDR3 region has 12 residues. V was shortened by 4 bases and J by 5 bases, with 11 bases between the two germline ends. CDR3 nucleotide sequence: TGCAGCGTTGTTTCAGCATTATATGGCTACACCTTC. It translates to CSVVSALYGYTF.

V is TRBV27 and J is TRBJ2-3; 7 nucleotides align to TRBD1. The length of the CDR3 is 16 residues. Looked up from germline, CDR1 is MNHEY and CDR2 is SMNVEV (reference sequence). V shed 5 bases, J shed 6 bases, and the junction held 14 bases outside the gene matches. The CDR3, as DNA: TGTGCCAGCAGTCAAATTGGGACAGCCAGGGGGGATACGCAGTATTTT. Residues: CASSQIGTARGDTQYF.

This sequence joins TRBV13 and TRBJ2-7; TRBD1 is a possible D gene (6 bases). CDR1 is PRHDT and CDR2 is FYEKMQ in the germline V gene (reference sequence). The length of the CDR3 is 15 residues. V lost 4 bases, J lost 3 bases, and 16 bases lay in between. CDR3 protein: CASSSLRDNSYEQYF. As DNA, the CDR3 is TGTGCCAGCAGCTCTCTCCGGGACAATAGCTACGAGCAGTACTTC. The full variable domain, completed using reference TRBV13 and TRBJ2-7, is AAGVIQSPRHLIKEKRETATLKCYPIPRHDTVYWYQQGPGQDPQFLISFYEKMQSDKGSIPDRFSAQQFSDYHSELNMSSLELGDSALYFCASSSLRDNSYEQYFGPGTRLTVT.

The J gene is TRBJ2-1, the V gene TRBV18; TRBD2 aligns across 8 bases. Germline loops: CDR1 KGHSH, CDR2 LQKENI. The V segment lost 6 bases and the J segment 4 bases; nucleotides outside the gene matches: 8. The CDR3 extends over 15 amino acids. The CDR3 reads CASSLGLALYNEQFF. Written as DNA, the CDR3 is TGTGCCAGCTCGCTAGGACTAGCTCTGTACAATGAGCAGTTCTTC. The full variable domain, with the rest looked up from reference TRBV18 and TRBJ2-1, is NAGVMQNPRHLVRRRGQEARLRCSPMKGHSHVYWYRQLPEEGLKFMVYLQKENIIDESGMPKERFSAEFPKEGPSILRIQQVVRGDSAAYFCASSLGLALYNEQFFGPGTRLTVL.

V is TRBV13 and J is TRBJ1-2; D is ambiguous. Trimming shortened V by 1 base and J by 4 bases, and 10 bases separated the two germline ends. The CDR3 extends over 14 amino acids. Germline CDR1 PRHDT, CDR2 FYEKMQ (reference sequence). The CDR3, as DNA: TGTGCCAGCAGCTTAGAAGACTCTGCCTATGGCTACACCTTC. Translation: CASSLEDSAYGYTF.